The T cell receptor (beta chain) under discussion was sequenced for a study of CXCR3-negative and CXCR3-positive naive CD8 T cells. Study outcomes and limitations: Cryopreserved PBMCs had partly decreased CXCR3 expression; fresh PBMCs were used in most assays.

About this clonotype: The antigen remains undetermined.

The TRB libraries of cDNA were built by UMI-labeled 5' RACE. TCRdb reanalyzed the 5' RACE reads and collapses them to one entry per CDR3 protein, without DNA. This sample contains tens of thousands of distinct CDR3 sequences. Germline V gene sequence: CDR1 SQVTM, CDR2 ANQGSEA. This CDR3 is built from 14 residues. The chain is built from TRBV29-1 and TRBJ2-5; the TCRdb call, TRBD1, lacks DNA for checking. The receptor was derived from a human donor in good health. Some clones in this sample may be carry-over from other donors' samples. The sample comprised memory CD8+ T cells from blood. CDR3 sequence reads: CSVDLRGGQETQYF.